A selection of T cell receptor beta chains follows, all from one sample in a study of identical twins. TCRdb recomputed calls from the 5' RACE reads with MiXCR, one row per CDR3 protein. Of hundreds of thousands of distinct CDR3 sequences listed, about 9.4% are singletons. The sample was also reused in another study, on yellow fever vaccine responses in identical twins.

Sequencing was performed on PBMCs. All receptors come from a woman younger than 35 in good health. Both conserved end residues are part of each CDR3. The order of the fields is J gene, clone size, V gene, D gene, CDR3 protein, CDR3 DNA. A D gene is named only where the DNA matches it firmly. For some rows the clone size is stated as once, few or many, or as a class when expanded; others skip it.

>TRBJ1-2|NA|TRBV7-2|NA
CASSPAGVANYGYTF
TGTGCCAGCAGCCCCGCGGGGGTGGCTAACTATGGCTACACCTTC
>TRBJ2-3|few|TRBV4-3|TRBD2
CASSQDRGLAAHTDTQYF
TGCGCCAGCAGCCAAGATAGGGGACTAGCGGCTCACACAGATACGCAGTATTTT
>TRBJ1-1|few|TRBV10-3|TRBD1
CAISEGTGRDTEAFF
TGTGCCATCAGTGAGGGGACAGGGCGGGACACTGAAGCTTTCTTT
>TRBJ2-7|few|TRBV20-1|TRBD1
CSAPNNRGEQYF
TGCAGTGCGCCAAACAACAGGGGCGAGCAGTACTTC
>TRBJ2-7|few|TRBV27|TRBD2
CASSSDGTSGSEQYF
TGTGCCAGCAGTTCCGATGGCACTAGCGGGAGCGAGCAGTACTTC
>TRBJ2-7|NA|TRBV28|NA
CASSLHRYYEQYF
TGTGCCAGCAGTTTGCACAGGTACTACGAGCAGTACTTC
>TRBJ2-5|NA|TRBV4-3|NA
CASSPSTKETQYF
TGCGCCAGCAGCCCATCAACCAAAGAGACCCAGTACTTC
>TRBJ2-1|NA|TRBV19|NA
CASSMTDWGYNEQFF
TGTGCCAGTAGTATGACGGACTGGGGCTACAATGAGCAGTTCTTC
>TRBJ2-7|many|TRBV29-1|NA
CSVEDPKYEQYF
TGCAGCGTTGAAGATCCTAAGTACGAGCAGTACTTC
>TRBJ2-7|NA|TRBV4-2|NA
CASSQDAGQNYEQYF
TGTGCCAGCAGCCAAGACGCAGGGCAGAACTACGAGCAGTACTTC
>TRBJ2-1|NA|TRBV27|TRBD1
CASSFLGQGSYNEQFF
TGTGCCAGCAGTTTTTTGGGACAGGGCTCCTACAATGAGCAGTTCTTC
>TRBJ2-1|NA|TRBV7-2|TRBD2
CASSLAHGLGGYNEQFF
TGTGCCAGCAGCTTAGCGCATGGACTAGGAGGCTACAATGAGCAGTTCTTC
>TRBJ2-7|few|TRBV4-2|NA
CASSQEPDRPYEQYF
TGTGCCAGCAGCCAAGAACCGGACAGACCCTACGAGCAGTACTTC
>TRBJ2-7|few|TRBV5-6|NA
CASSLRRDHPYF
TGTGCCAGCAGCTTGCGCCGGGACCATCCGTACTTC
>TRBJ2-7|NA|TRBV5-5|NA
CASSFNWADSYEQYF
TGTGCCAGCAGCTTCAATTGGGCAGACTCCTACGAGCAGTACTTC
>TRBJ2-7|NA|TRBV28|TRBD1
CASSSPTTGFYEQYF
TGTGCCAGCAGTTCCCCGACGACAGGGTTCTACGAGCAGTACTTC
>TRBJ2-1|NA|TRBV5-6|TRBD2
CASSPSGGLLDNEQFF
TGTGCCAGCAGCCCTTCGGGGGGACTCCTTGATAATGAGCAGTTCTTC
>TRBJ2-7|NA|TRBV7-8|NA
CASSFRAPYEQYF
TGTGCCAGCAGCTTCCGGGCCCCCTACGAGCAGTACTTC
>TRBJ2-1|few|TRBV13|TRBD2
CASSLNSGDYNEQFF
TGTGCCAGCAGCCTGAATAGCGGGGACTACAATGAGCAGTTCTTC
>TRBJ2-3|few|TRBV6-2/TRBV6-3|TRBD2
CASTDPSGGNTDTQYF
TGTGCCAGCACCGACCCTAGCGGGGGTAACACAGATACGCAGTATTTT
>TRBJ2-6|few|TRBV11-1|NA
CASSPRGVSGPPGANVLTF
TGTGCCAGCAGCCCCCGAGGGGTTAGCGGACCCCCTGGGGCCAACGTCCTGACTTTC
>TRBJ2-1|NA|TRBV6-1|TRBD2
CASSIGTSGRSEQFF
TGTGCCAGCAGTATAGGGACTAGCGGGAGGAGTGAGCAGTTCTTC
>TRBJ2-7|NA|TRBV12-3/TRBV12-4|TRBD2
CASSRGVGLAGFYEQYF
TGTGCCAGCAGTCGTGGGGTAGGCCTAGCGGGATTCTACGAGCAGTACTTC
>TRBJ2-1|NA|TRBV20-1|NA
CSIIGGGGRDEQFF
TGCAGTATTATAGGGGGAGGGGGACGCGATGAGCAGTTCTTC
>TRBJ2-7|NA|TRBV20-1|TRBD2
CSARDSSGSPYEQYF
TGCAGTGCTAGAGATTCGAGCGGGAGTCCCTACGAGCAGTACTTC
>TRBJ2-7|NA|TRBV5-6|TRBD1
CASSFGQAPYDEQYF
TGTGCCAGCAGCTTCGGACAGGCTCCTTACGACGAGCAGTACTTC
>TRBJ2-1|many|TRBV7-9|TRBD2
CASSLVSWRGAYNEQFF
TGTGCCAGCAGCTTAGTATCATGGCGGGGGGCCTACAATGAGCAGTTCTTC
>TRBJ2-2|NA|TRBV11-2|TRBD2
CASSSPLSGTNTGELFF
TGTGCCAGCAGCTCACCACTTAGCGGGACGAACACCGGGGAGCTGTTTTTT
>TRBJ2-2|NA|TRBV9|TRBD1
CASSGRDSQNTGELFF
TGTGCCAGCAGCGGACGGGACAGCCAGAACACCGGGGAGCTGTTTTTT
>TRBJ1-3|NA|TRBV7-9|TRBD1
CASSFSGQGNTIYF
TGTGCCAGCAGCTTTTCGGGACAGGGAAACACCATATATTTT
>TRBJ2-1|NA|TRBV12-3/TRBV12-4|TRBD2
CASSPGLAGLNEQFF
TGTGCCAGCAGTCCAGGACTAGCGGGCCTCAATGAGCAGTTCTTC
>TRBJ1-2|NA|TRBV6-2/TRBV6-3|TRBD1
CASSPGQGYRYGYTF
TGTGCCAGCAGCCCCGGACAGGGATACCGCTATGGCTACACCTTC
>TRBJ2-1|few|TRBV21-1|NA
CASSQSGRYNERFF
TGTGCCAGCAGCCAGTCGGGCAGGTACAATGAGCGGTTCTTC
>TRBJ2-2|NA|TRBV5-1|TRBD1
CASGITGGLYTGELFF
TGCGCCAGCGGCATAACAGGGGGCCTGTACACCGGGGAGCTGTTTTTT
>TRBJ2-2|NA|TRBV23-1|TRBD1
CASSHPTGKRTGELFF
TGCGCCAGCAGTCACCCGACAGGGAAGCGGACCGGGGAGCTGTTTTTT
>TRBJ2-3|many|TRBV7-9|TRBD2
CASSPLAGNTDTQYF
TGTGCCAGCTCCCCGCTAGCGGGGAACACAGATACGCAGTATTTT
>TRBJ2-7|few|TRBV28|TRBD2
CASSSASGGNYEQYF
TGTGCCAGCAGTTCCGCTAGCGGAGGGAACTACGAGCAGTACTTC